The 9 T cell receptor beta chains below come from one sample, sequenced in a study of T cell clones after liver transplantation (dated by TCRdb to about 2019). This specimen's time point label, per the study, means: pre-transplant. Libraries were constructed by the immunoSEQ multiplex PCR assay. This is the immuneACCESS table as TCRdb keeps it, with only in-frame sequences that have V and J called. A part of the clones is gone; compared with another copy, unresolved V genes explain less than half, and the rest is unexplained. Here the sample has tens of thousands of clones; 71% occur a single time. 15% of the sample goes to the ten largest clones. The sample here was CD4+ T cells from blood, taken before liver transplant. These receptors came from a human donor who received a liver transplant.

In the case of this clone: Possible read error: a much larger clone is one base away. The same CDR3 also results from other DNA sequences found in this sample. This chain uses TRBV29-1 with TRBJ1-1; a possible D gene is TRBD1 (6 bases). From germline, CDR1 is SQVTM and CDR2 ANQGSEA. The CDR3 is 13 amino acids. CDR3 bases: TGCAGTGCTGTCAAGGGGGATGGGACTGAAGCTTTCTTT. Its translation: CSAVKGDGTEAFF.

The chain is built from TRBV29-1 and TRBJ1-1; 8 nucleotides agree with TRBD1. The CDR3 is made up of 13 amino acids. Trimming at V came to 4 bases and at J to 4 bases, leaving 5 bases not matched to a gene. The germline V gene has CDR1 SQVTM and CDR2 ANQGSEA. The CDR3 nucleotides read TGCAGCGTTGCTGGACAGGGTGCCACTGAAGCTTTCTTT. Protein: CSVAGQGATEAFF.

The chain has TRBV18 and TRBJ2-7; 7 nucleotides align to TRBD1. Germline V lookup: CDR1 KGHSH, CDR2 LQKENI. J was trimmed by 6 bases and V by 4 bases; bases with no gene match: 9. This CDR3 has 14 residues. CDR3 in DNA: TGTGCCAGCTCACGACCGGGACAGAAGAGCGAGCAGTACTTC. It translates to CASSRPGQKSEQYF. Based on the CDR3 plus reference TRBV18 and TRBJ2-7, the full variable domain is NAGVMQNPRHLVRRRGQEARLRCSPMKGHSHVYWYRQLPEEGLKFMVYLQKENIIDESGMPKERFSAEFPKEGPSILRIQQVVRGDSAAYFCASSRPGQKSEQYFGPGTRLTVT.

This chain connects TRBV27 to TRBJ2-7; no clear D gene. CDR1 MNHEY and CDR2 SMNVEV come from the germline V gene (reference sequence). The CDR3 sequence is 16 residues long. V lost 5 bases, J lost 1 base, and 18 bases lay in between. Here the CDR3 reads CASSPLNTQASYEQYF. DNA for the CDR3: TGTGCCAGCAGTCCATTAAATACCCAGGCTTCCTACGAGCAGTACTTC.

The CDR3 DNA follows: TGTGCCAGCAGTGACGGACAGGGGAAGACAGATACGCAGTATTTT. As protein: CASSDGQGKTDTQYF. The rearrangement uses TRBV27 and TRBJ2-3; the match to TRBD1 covers 9 bases. The CDR3 has 15 residues. CDR1 and CDR2 (germline): MNHEY, SMNVEV (reference sequence). V dropped 5 bases and J dropped 3; count of bases not matched to a gene: 6.

The CDR3: CASSRTGEGQPQHF. The CDR3 nucleotides read TGTGCCAGCAGCCGGACAGGGGAGGGGCAGCCCCAGCATTTT. This chain joins TRBV6-5 and TRBJ1-5, with TRBD1 identical over 9 bases. V dropped 6 bases and J dropped 7; count of bases not matched to a gene: 7. CDR3 size: 14 residues. Germline V gene lookup returns CDR1 MNHEY and CDR2 SVGAGI.

The chain carries TRBV28 and TRBJ2-7; 8 bases map to TRBD1. Germline trimming cut 7 bases from V and 0 bases from J; bases unmatched to any gene: 5. The CDR3 length is 14 residues. CDR1 and CDR2 (germline): MDHEN, SYDVKM. CDR3 sequence (DNA): TGTGCCAGCATCCCAGGGGGCAACTCCTACGAGCAGTACTTC. Amino acid sequence: CASIPGGNSYEQYF.

This chain links TRBV14 with TRBJ2-4; a weak D match, TRBD1 (6 bases). Germline V CDR1 and CDR2: SGHDN, FVKESK. This CDR3 contains 14 residues. The V end was cut by 7 bases, the J end by 1 base, with 11 bases between. CDR3 region: CASNERGAKNIQYF. CDR3 nucleotide sequence: TGTGCCAGCAACGAAAGGGGGGCCAAAAACATTCAGTACTTC.

The table lists this clone with a count of one. The rearrangement joins TRBV11-2 to TRBJ2-7, with TRBD1 matching 8 bases. Germline-derived CDR1 and CDR2 are SGHAT and FQNNGV. V shed 3 bases and J 6 bases; nucleotides not matched to a gene: 7. The CDR3 consists of 14 residues. The CDR3 is CASSFGTGSSEQYF. CDR3 bases: TGTGCCAGCAGCTTCGGGACAGGTAGCTCCGAGCAGTACTTC.